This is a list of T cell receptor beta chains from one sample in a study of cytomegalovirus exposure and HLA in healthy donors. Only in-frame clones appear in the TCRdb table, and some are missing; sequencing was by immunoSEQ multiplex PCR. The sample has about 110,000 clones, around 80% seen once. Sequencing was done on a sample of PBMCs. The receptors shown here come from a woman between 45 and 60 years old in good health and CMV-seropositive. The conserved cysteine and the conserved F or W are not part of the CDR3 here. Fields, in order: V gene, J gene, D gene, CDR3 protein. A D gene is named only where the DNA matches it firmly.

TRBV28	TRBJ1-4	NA	ASTPQFPGDEKLF
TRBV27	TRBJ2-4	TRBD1	ASSLDRGNIQY
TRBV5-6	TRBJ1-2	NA	ASSLVSGTANYGYT
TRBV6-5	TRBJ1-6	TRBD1	ASSVRTGLDSPLH
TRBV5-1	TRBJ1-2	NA	ASSPQLTDYLQANYGYT
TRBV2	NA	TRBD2	ASSRDYSYEQY
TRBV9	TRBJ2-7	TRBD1	ASSPGDRHYEQY
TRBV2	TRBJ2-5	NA	ASRFRLEETQY
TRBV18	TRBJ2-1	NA	ASSRAGDNEQF
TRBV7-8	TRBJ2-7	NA	ASSLVRGDSYEQY
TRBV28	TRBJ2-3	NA	ASSLRSGGSTDTQY
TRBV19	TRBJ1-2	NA	ASSIETVSIYGYT
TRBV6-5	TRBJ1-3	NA	ASRREGNSGNTIY
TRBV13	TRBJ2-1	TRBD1	ASSATGESSYNEQF
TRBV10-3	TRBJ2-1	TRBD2	ASTSAGGSYNEQF
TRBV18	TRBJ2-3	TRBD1	ASSPNRGADTQY
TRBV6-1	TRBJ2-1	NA	ASSEARASEQF
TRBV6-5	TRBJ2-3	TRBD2	ASSTTSGGPDTQY
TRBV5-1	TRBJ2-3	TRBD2	ASSLAVGGVGTDTQY
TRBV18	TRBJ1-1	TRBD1	ASSPLPPGQGSLRAEAF
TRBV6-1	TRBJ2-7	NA	ASSEALIQGLRYEQY
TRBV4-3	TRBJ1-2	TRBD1	ASSQETGDYGYT
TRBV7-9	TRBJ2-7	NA	SSSLEGGGYEQY
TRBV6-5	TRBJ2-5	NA	ASSYSGLSRETQY
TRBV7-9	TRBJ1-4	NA	ASSFTGNEKLF
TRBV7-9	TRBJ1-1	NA	ASSLEAGNTEAF
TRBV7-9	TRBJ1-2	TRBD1	ASSSTTGHYGYT
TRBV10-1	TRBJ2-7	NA	APRTDYEQY
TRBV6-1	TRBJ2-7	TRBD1	ASSEAKTGNNEQY
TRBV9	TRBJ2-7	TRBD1	ASSVGGTGGRYEQY
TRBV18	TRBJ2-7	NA	ASSQSRDFRSYEQY
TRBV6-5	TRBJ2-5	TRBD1	ASSLQGVRTQY
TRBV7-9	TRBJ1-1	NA	ASSLAENTEAS
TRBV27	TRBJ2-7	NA	ASSLLGSEQY
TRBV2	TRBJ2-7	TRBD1	ASSTQGVEYEQY
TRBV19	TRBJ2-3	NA	ASSRDQGTDTQY
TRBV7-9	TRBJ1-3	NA	ASSSYRAGNTIY
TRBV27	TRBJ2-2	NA	ASSLRQGTGELF
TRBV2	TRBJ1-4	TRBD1	ASSLRLTGGSKLF
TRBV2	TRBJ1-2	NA	ASSESGGGSYGYT
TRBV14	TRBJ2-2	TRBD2	ASSQDSGGNANTGELF
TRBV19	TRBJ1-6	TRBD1	ASSTSGQDNSPLH
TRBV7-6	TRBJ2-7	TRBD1	ASSSRQGFEQY
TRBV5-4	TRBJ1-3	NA	ASSLEAGPSSGNTIY
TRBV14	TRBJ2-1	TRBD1	ASSQHGTGGFGEQF
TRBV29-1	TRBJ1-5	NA	SVAESSNQPQH
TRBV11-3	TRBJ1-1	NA	ASSLEEGHEAF
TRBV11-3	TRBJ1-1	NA	ASSLDRDSTAF
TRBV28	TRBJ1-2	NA	ASSLWSRQDYGYT
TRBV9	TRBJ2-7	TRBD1	ASSARQGPEEEQY
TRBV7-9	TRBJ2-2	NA	ASSLPGTRAGELF
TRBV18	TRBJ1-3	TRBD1	ASSHFPGTGDQIRSGNTIY
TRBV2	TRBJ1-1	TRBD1	ASSEGQGFTEAF
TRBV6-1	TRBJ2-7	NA	ASSERGSGLYEQY
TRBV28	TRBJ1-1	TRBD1	ASLEDRMNTEAF